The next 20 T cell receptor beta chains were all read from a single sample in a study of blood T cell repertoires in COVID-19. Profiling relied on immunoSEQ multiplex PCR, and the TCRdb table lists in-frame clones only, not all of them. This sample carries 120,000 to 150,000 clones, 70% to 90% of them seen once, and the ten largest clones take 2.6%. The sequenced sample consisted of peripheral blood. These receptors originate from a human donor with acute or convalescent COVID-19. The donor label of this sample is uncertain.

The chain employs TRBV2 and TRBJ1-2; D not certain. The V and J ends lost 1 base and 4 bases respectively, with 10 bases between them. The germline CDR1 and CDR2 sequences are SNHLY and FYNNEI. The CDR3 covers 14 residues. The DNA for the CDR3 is TGTGCCAGCAGTGAAGTATTCTCGGGCTATGGCTACACCTTC. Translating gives CASSEVFSGYGYTF.

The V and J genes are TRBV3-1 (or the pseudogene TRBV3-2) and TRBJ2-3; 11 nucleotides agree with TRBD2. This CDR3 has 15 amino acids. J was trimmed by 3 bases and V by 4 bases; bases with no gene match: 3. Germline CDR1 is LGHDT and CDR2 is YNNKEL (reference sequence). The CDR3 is CASSPTSGSTDTQYF. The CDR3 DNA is TGTGCCAGCAGCCCAACTAGCGGGAGTACAGATACGCAGTATTTT.

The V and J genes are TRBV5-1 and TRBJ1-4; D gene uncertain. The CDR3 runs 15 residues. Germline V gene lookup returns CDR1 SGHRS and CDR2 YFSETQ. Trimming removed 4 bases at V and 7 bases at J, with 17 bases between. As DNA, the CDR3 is TGCGCCAGCAGCGCCGACCCAACCTCGGGTGAAAAACTGTTTTTT. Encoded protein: CASSADPTSGEKLFF.

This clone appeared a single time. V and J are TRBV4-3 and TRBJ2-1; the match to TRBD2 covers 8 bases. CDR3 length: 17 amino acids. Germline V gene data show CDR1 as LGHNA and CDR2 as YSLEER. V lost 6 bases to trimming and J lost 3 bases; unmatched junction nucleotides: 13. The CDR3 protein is CASRPTMAGGYYNEQFF. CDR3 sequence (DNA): TGCGCCAGCAGACCAACTATGGCGGGAGGTTACTACAATGAGCAGTTCTTC.

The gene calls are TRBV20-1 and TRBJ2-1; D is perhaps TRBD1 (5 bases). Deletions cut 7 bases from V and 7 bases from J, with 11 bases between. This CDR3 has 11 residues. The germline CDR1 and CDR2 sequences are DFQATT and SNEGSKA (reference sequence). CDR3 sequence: CSGGPGNEQFF. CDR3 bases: TGCAGTGGCGGACCAGGGAATGAGCAGTTCTTC.

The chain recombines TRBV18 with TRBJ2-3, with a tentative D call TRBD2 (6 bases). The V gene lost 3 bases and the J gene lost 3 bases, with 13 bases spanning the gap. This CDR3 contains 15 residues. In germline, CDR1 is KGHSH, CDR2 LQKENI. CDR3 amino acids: CASSPDYMSTDTQYF. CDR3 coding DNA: TGTGCCAGCTCACCGGACTATATGTCGACAGATACGCAGTATTTT.

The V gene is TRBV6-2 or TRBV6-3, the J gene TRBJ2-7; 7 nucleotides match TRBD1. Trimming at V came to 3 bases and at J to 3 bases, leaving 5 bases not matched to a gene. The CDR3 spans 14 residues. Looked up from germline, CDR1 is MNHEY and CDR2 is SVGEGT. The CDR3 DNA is TGTGCCAGCAGTTATAGCAGGGGGAACTACGAGCAGTACGTC. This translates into CASSYSRGNYEQYV.

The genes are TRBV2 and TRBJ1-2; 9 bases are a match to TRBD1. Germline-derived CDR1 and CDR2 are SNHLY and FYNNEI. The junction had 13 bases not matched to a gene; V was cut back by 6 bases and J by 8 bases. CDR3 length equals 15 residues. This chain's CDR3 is CASRRGPLGQGGYTF. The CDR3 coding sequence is TGTGCCAGCAGGAGGGGACCATTGGGACAGGGAGGCTACACCTTC. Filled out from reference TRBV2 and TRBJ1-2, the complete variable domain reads EPEVTQTPSHQVTQMGQEVILRCVPISNHLYFYWYRQILGQKVEFLVSFYNNEISEKSEIFDDQFSVERPDGSNFTLKIRSTKLEDSAMYFCASRRGPLGQGGYTFGSGTRLTVV.

This chain's CDR3 is CASSQGQQGAQQYV. CDR3 bases: TGTGCCAGCAGCCAGGGTCAACAGGGAGCTCAGCAGTACGTC. The chain uses TRBV3-1 (or the pseudogene TRBV3-2) and TRBJ2-7, with D possibly being TRBD1 (6 bases). CDR1 is LGHDT and CDR2 is YNNKEL in the germline V gene (reference sequence). The CDR3 loop spans 14 amino acids. The V and J ends lost 3 bases and 8 bases respectively, with 17 bases between them.

CDR3 loop: CASSLGLQGTEAFF. The DNA for the CDR3 is TGTGCCAGCAGCTTGGGCCTCCAGGGAACTGAAGCTTTCTTT. The chain carries TRBV5-6 and TRBJ1-1; tentative D call: TRBD1 (5 bases). V lost 0 bases and J 5 bases, leaving 11 bases between the germline ends. This CDR3 spans 14 amino acids. Looked up from germline, CDR1 is SGHDT and CDR2 is YYEEEE. The complete variable domain, with remaining parts taken from reference TRBV5-6 and TRBJ1-1, reads DAGVTQSPTHLIKTRGQQVTLRCSPKSGHDTVSWYQQALGQGPQFIFQYYEEEERQRGNFPDRFSGHQFPNYSSELNVNALLLGDSALYLCASSLGLQGTEAFFGQGTRLTVV.

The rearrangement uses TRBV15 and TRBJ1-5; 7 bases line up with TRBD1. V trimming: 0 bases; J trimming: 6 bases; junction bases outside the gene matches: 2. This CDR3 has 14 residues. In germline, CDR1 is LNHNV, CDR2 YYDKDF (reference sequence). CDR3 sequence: CATSRDRGLQPQHF. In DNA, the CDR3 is TGTGCCACCAGCAGAGATAGGGGGCTTCAGCCCCAGCATTTT.

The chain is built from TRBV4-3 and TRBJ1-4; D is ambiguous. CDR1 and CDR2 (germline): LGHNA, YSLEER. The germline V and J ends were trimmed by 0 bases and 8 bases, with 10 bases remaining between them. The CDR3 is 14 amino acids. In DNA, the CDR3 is TGCGCCAGCAGCCAAGATCCCGGGTGGGAAAAACTGTTTTTT. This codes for CASSQDPGWEKLFF.

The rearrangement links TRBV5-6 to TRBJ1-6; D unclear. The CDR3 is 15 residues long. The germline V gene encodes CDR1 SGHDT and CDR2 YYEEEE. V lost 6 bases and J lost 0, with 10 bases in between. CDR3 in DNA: TGTGCCAGCAAGCTGGGGAGCTCCTATAATTCACCCCTCCACTTT. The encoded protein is CASKLGSSYNSPLHF.

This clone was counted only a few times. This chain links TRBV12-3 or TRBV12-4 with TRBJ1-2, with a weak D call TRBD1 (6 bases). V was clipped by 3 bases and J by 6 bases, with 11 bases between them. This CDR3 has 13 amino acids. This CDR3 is CASSFGAGDGYTF. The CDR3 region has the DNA TGTGCCAGCAGTTTTGGGGCAGGGGATGGCTACACCTTC.

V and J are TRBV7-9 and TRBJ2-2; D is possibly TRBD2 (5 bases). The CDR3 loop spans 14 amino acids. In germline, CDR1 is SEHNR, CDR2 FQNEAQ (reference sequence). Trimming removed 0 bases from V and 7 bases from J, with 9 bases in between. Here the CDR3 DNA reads TGTGCCAGCAGCTTAGCGGGAGTAGGCGGGGAGCTGTTTTTT. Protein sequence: CASSLAGVGGELFF.

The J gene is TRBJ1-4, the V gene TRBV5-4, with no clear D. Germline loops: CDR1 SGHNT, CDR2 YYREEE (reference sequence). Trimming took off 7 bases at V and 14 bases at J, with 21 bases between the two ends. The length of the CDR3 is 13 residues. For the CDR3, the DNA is TGTGCCAGCCGCGGAGAACACTTGCCCGACCTGTTTTTT. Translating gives CASRGEHLPDLFF.

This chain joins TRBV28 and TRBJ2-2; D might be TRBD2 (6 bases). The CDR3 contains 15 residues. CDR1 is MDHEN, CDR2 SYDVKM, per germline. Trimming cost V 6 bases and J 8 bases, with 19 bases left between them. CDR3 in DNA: TGTGCCAGCAGCACGATTGTCGGGGAGGCGGGGGAGCTGTTTTTT. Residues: CASSTIVGEAGELFF. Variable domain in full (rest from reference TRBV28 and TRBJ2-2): DVKVTQSSRYLVKRTGEKVFLECVQDMDHENMFWYRQDPGLGLRLIYFSYDVKMKEKGDIPEGYSVSREKKERFSLILESASTNQTSMYLCASSTIVGEAGELFFGEGSRLTVL.

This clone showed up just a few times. CDR3 protein: CASRYHRGGNTEAFF. The CDR3 bases are TGTGCCAGCAGGTATCACAGGGGAGGGAACACTGAAGCTTTCTTT. The J gene is TRBJ1-1, the V gene TRBV6-5; the match to TRBD1 covers 7 bases. CDR3 size: 15 residues. CDR1 is MNHEY, CDR2 SVGAGI, per germline. The ends lost 6 bases at V and 1 base at J; junction bases unmatched: 8.

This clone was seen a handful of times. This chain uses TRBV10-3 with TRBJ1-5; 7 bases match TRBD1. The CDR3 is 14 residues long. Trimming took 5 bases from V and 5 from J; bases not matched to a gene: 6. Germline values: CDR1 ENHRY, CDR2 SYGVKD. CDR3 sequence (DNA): TGTGCCATCAGTCGACAGGGTGACCATCAGCCCCAGCATTTT. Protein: CAISRQGDHQPQHF.

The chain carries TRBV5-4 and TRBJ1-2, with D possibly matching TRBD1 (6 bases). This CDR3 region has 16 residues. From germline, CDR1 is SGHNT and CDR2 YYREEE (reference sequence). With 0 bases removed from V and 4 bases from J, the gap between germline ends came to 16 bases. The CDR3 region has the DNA TGTGCCAGCAGCTTGGCCCTTGGACAGACTTTCTATGGCTACACCTTC. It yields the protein CASSLALGQTFYGYTF.